A selection of T cell receptor beta chains follows, all from one sample in a study of identifying expanded T cells in peripheral blood. The table came from immunoSEQ multiplex PCR; TCRdb's copy has only in-frame clones and leaves some out. The table records 60,000 to 80,000 clones, roughly 90% of them present only once. Sample: blood. These TCRs come from a person aged 18 to 75 in good health. The CDR3 runs from the conserved cysteine through the conserved F or W. The D gene is left open where the match is weak. Size tells how often a clone was seen (once, few, many) or the class of an expanded clone, and some rows leave it out.

J,size,D,V,CDR3,DNA
TRBJ2-7,NA,NA,TRBV28,CASSSTGASYEQYF,TGTGCCAGCAGTTCTACCGGGGCCTCCTACGAGCAGTACTTC
TRBJ1-5,NA,NA,TRBV19,CASSRTQNQPQHF,TGTGCCAGTAGCCGTACACAGAATCAGCCCCAGCATTTT
TRBJ2-5,NA,NA,TRBV5-1,CASSPNRPGQETQYF,TGCGCCAGCAGCCCAAATCGGCCGGGGCAAGAGACCCAGTACTTC
TRBJ1-1,NA,NA,TRBV7-8,CASSLGGPATEAFF,TGTGCCAGCAGCTTAGGGGGGCCCGCCACTGAAGCTTTCTTT
TRBJ2-7,NA,NA,TRBV2,CASKIQGPYEQYF,TGTGCCAGCAAAATTCAGGGCCCCTACGAGCAGTACTTC
TRBJ2-5,NA,NA,TRBV19,CASSTDHQETQYF,TGTGCCAGTAGTACGGACCACCAAGAGACCCAGTACTTC
TRBJ2-7,NA,TRBD1,TRBV10-2,CASRRGQGNLNEQYF,TGCGCCAGCAGGAGGGGACAGGGGAATTTGAACGAGCAGTACTTC
TRBJ1-2,NA,NA,TRBV29-1,CSVGGTEHIYGYTF,TGCAGCGTTGGAGGGACGGAGCATATCTATGGCTACACCTTC
TRBJ1-5,NA,NA,TRBV6-6,CASSYWGSREYQPQHF,TGTGCCAGCAGTTACTGGGGTAGCAGGGAATATCAGCCCCAGCATTTT
TRBJ2-7,NA,TRBD2,TRBV2,CASKSSLAEFVSSYEQYF,TGTGCCAGCAAGTCGTCGCTAGCGGAATTCGTGTCTTCCTACGAGCAGTACTTC
TRBJ2-7,once,NA,TRBV7-2,CASSASTRGEQYF,TGTGCCAGCAGCGCCTCGACTAGAGGCGAGCAGTACTTC
TRBJ2-3,NA,NA,TRBV18,CASSPLTDSTDTQYF,TGTGCCAGCTCACCGTTGACAGATAGCACAGATACGCAGTATTTT
TRBJ1-2,NA,TRBD1,TRBV28,CASSLGIQGRYGYTF,TGTGCCAGCAGTTTGGGAATACAGGGGAGGTATGGCTACACCTTC
TRBJ1-1,NA,NA,TRBV7-8,CASSLVLGSEAFF,TGTGCCAGCAGCTTAGTCCTAGGTTCTGAAGCTTTCTTT
TRBJ2-7,NA,TRBD1,TRBV5-8,CASSLGQGAYEQYF,TGTGCCAGCAGCTTAGGACAGGGGGCTTACGAGCAGTACTTC
TRBJ2-3,NA,TRBD2,TRBV7-9,CASSLGLAGVEDTQYF,TGTGCCAGCAGCTTAGGACTAGCGGGAGTGGAAGATACGCAGTATTTT
TRBJ2-3,once,NA,TRBV19,CASSTPGLSTDTQYF,TGTGCCAGTAGTACACCAGGGTTGAGTACAGATACGCAGTATTTT
TRBJ2-3,NA,TRBD1,TRBV4-3,CASSQEGTGGMDTQYF,TGCGCCAGCAGCCAAGAAGGGACAGGGGGGATGGATACGCAGTATTTT
TRBJ1-5,NA,NA,TRBV7-2,CASSLPNQPQHF,TGTGCCAGCAGCTTACCCAATCAGCCCCAGCATTTT
TRBJ2-1,NA,NA,TRBV7-9,CASSRSGSPYNEQFF,TGTGCCAGCAGCCGATCGGGGAGCCCCTACAATGAGCAGTTCTTC
TRBJ2-7,NA,TRBD2,TRBV5-1,CASSLTSGSYYEQYF,TGCGCCAGCAGCTTGACTAGCGGGAGTTACTACGAGCAGTACTTC
TRBJ1-5,NA,TRBD1,TRBV25-1,CASSRTGRNQPQHF,TGTGCCAGCTCTCGGACAGGGAGGAATCAGCCCCAGCATTTT
TRBJ1-1,NA,NA,TRBV6-5,CASSEPWLEAFF,TGTGCCAGCAGCGAACCCTGGCTGGAAGCTTTCTTT
TRBJ2-7,once,NA,TRBV2,CASSEALRRLGRKGDEQYF,TGTGCCAGCAGTGAAGCGCTTCGGAGGCTGGGGAGGAAGGGGGACGAGCAGTACTTC
TRBJ2-1,NA,NA,TRBV2,CASSEWPYNEQFF,TGTGCCAGCAGTGAGTGGCCATACAATGAGCAGTTCTTC
TRBJ2-7,NA,TRBD2,TRBV7-2,CASSLDSGRVVGEQYF,TGTGCCAGCAGCCTGGATAGCGGGAGGGTGGTAGGGGAGCAGTACTTC
TRBJ2-7,NA,TRBD2,TRBV5-4,CASSSLGAGGPVSYEQYF,TGTGCCAGCAGCTCTTTAGGAGCGGGAGGGCCCGTATCCTACGAGCAGTACTTC
TRBJ2-1,NA,NA,TRBV29-1,CSVRGGSYNEQFF,TGCAGCGTTCGAGGTGGCTCCTACAATGAGCAGTTCTTC
TRBJ2-1,NA,NA,TRBV5-1,CASSLAVTSRGYNEQFF,TGCGCCAGCAGCTTGGCCGTAACTAGCAGGGGTTACAATGAGCAGTTCTTC
TRBJ1-2,NA,NA,TRBV6-5,CASSFVGQNNYGYTF,TGTGCCAGCAGTTTCGTCGGACAGAACAACTATGGCTACACCTTC
TRBJ2-2,NA,NA,TRBV4-1,CASSQDLRGTGTGELFF,TGCGCCAGCAGCCAAGATCTGAGGGGAACCGGCACCGGGGAGCTGTTTTTT
TRBJ2-5,once,NA,TRBV18,CASSPSETQYF,TGTGCCAGCTCACCGAGTGAGACCCAGTACTTC
TRBJ1-1,once,NA,TRBV6-5,CASSYSQQFGLGAFF,TGTGCCAGCAGTTACTCACAGCAGTTTGGCTTGGGGGCTTTCTTT
TRBJ2-7,NA,NA,TRBV7-2,CASSLRAGWSYEQYF,TGTGCCAGCAGCTTACGGGCAGGTTGGTCCTACGAGCAGTACTTC
TRBJ2-7,NA,NA,TRBV6-1,CASSTRGETYEQYF,TGTGCCAGCAGTACCCGAGGGGAGACCTACGAGCAGTACTTC
TRBJ2-7,NA,TRBD2,TRBV6-1,CATGGGAYEQYF,TGTGCCACGGGCGGGGGGGCCTACGAGCAGTACTTC
TRBJ2-7,NA,TRBD1,TRBV9,CASSVVGGDEQYF,TGTGCCAGCAGCGTAGTAGGGGGCGACGAGCAGTACTTC
TRBJ1-6,NA,NA,TRBV18,CASSPEEDGLPLHF,TGTGCCAGCTCACCGGAGGAAGATGGGTTACCCCTCCACTTT
TRBJ2-2,NA,NA,TRBV9,CASSAVFEGGRTIGELFF,TGTGCCAGCAGCGCCGTTTTCGAGGGGGGAAGAACGATCGGGGAGCTGTTTTTT
TRBJ2-3,NA,NA,TRBV28,CASRGQGQSGDTQYF,TGTGCCAGCAGGGGGCAGGGACAAAGTGGGGATACGCAGTATTTT
TRBJ2-5,NA,TRBD1,TRBV28,CASSLGGNQETQYF,TGTGCCAGCAGCCTAGGGGGCAACCAAGAGACCCAGTACTTC
TRBJ2-3,NA,TRBD2,TRBV4-3,CASSQGGREADTQYF,TGCGCCAGCAGCCAGGGAGGGAGGGAGGCAGATACGCAGTATTTT
TRBJ2-3,NA,TRBD1,TRBV5-6,CASSLGTGAPDTQYF,TGTGCCAGCAGCCTTGGGACAGGGGCCCCGGATACGCAGTATTTT
TRBJ2-7,NA,NA,TRBV6-6,CASSFQGEYEQYF,TGTGCCAGCAGTTTTCAGGGAGAATACGAGCAGTACTTC
TRBJ2-7,NA,NA,TRBV5-1,CASSLESVSSYEQYF,TGCGCCAGCAGCTTGGAGTCAGTTAGCTCCTACGAGCAGTACTTC
TRBJ2-5,NA,TRBD2,TRBV7-2,CASSLGAGDGETQYF,TGTGCCAGCAGCTTAGGGGCGGGAGATGGAGAGACCCAGTACTTC
TRBJ2-7,NA,NA,TRBV7-2,CASSLTGVHEQYF,TGTGCCAGCAGCCTTACCGGGGTCCACGAGCAGTACTTC
TRBJ2-7,NA,TRBD2,TRBV7-2,CASSLLLAGGYEQYF,TGTGCCAGCAGCTTACTTCTAGCGGGGGGCTACGAGCAGTACTTC
TRBJ2-7,NA,NA,TRBV11-2,CASSLAGSEQYF,TGTGCCAGCAGCTTAGCGGGGAGCGAGCAGTACTTC
TRBJ2-1,NA,TRBD2,TRBV4-1,CASSRGLAGKYNEQFF,TGCGCCAGCAGCCGGGGACTAGCGGGAAAATACAATGAGCAGTTCTTC